The clone carrying this TCR beta chain was observed a few times. Germline lookup yields CDR1 SGHDN and CDR2 FVKESK. The ends were cut back, 1 base at V and 4 bases at J, with 7 bases in the middle. This CDR3 has 13 amino acids. This entry comes from a study of long-term antiretroviral therapy in people with HIV. The immunoSEQ assay was v3.0, run at survey level. Some clones are missing from TCRdb's copy, which holds only in-frame ones; the method was immunoSEQ multiplex PCR. The data contain around 31,000 clones, 70% to 90% of them seen just once; the ten biggest clones take up approximately 3.8%. This receptor was identified in a man in his late teens or twenties with HIV. The chain carries TRBV14 and TRBJ1-2; D gene unclear. The sample was unsorted PBMCs, taken 0.8 years before starting antiretroviral therapy. Here the CDR3 reads CASSQVDLYGYTF. The CDR3 nucleotides read TGTGCCAGCAGCCAAGTGGACCTCTATGGCTACACCTTC.